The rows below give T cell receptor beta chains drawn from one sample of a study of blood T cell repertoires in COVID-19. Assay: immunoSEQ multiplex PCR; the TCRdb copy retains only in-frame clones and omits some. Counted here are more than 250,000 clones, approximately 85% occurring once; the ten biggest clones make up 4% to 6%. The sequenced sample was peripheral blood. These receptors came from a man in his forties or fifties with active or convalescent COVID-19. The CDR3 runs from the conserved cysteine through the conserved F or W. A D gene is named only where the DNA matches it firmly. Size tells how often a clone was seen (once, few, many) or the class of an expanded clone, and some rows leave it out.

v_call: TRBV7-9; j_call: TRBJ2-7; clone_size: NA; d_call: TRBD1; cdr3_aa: CASSLASGTGSYEQYF; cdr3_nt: TGTGCCAGCAGCTTAGCCTCCGGGACAGGTTCCTACGAGCAGTACTTC
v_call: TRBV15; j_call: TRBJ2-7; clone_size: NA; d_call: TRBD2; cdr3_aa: CATKLAGGNEQYF; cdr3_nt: TGTGCCACTAAGCTAGCGGGAGGCAACGAGCAGTACTTC
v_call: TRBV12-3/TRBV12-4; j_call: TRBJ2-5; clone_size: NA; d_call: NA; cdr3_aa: CASSPIEETQYF; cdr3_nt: TGTGCCAGCAGCCCGATCGAGGAGACCCAGTACTTC
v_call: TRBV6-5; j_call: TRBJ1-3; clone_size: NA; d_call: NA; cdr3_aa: CASSWGGTIYF; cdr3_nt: TGTGCCAGCAGTTGGGGAGGCACCATATATTTT
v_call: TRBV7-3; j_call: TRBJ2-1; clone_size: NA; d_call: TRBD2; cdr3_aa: CASSLAGGPNEQFF; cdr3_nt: TGTGCCAGCAGCTTAGCGGGAGGGCCCAATGAGCAGTTCTTC
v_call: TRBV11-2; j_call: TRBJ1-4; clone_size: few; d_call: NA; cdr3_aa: CASSLDGQPNEKLFF; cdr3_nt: TGTGCCAGCAGCTTAGATGGACAGCCTAATGAAAAACTGTTTTTT
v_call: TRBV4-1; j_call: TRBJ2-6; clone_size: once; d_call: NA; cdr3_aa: CASSQGQASSGANVLTF; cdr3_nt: TGCGCCAGCAGCCAAGGACAGGCAAGCTCTGGGGCCAACGTCCTGACTTTC
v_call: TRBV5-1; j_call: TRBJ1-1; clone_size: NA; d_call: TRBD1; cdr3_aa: CASSLTGDAASEAFF; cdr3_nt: TGCGCCAGCAGCTTGACAGGGGATGCTGCCTCTGAAGCTTTCTTT
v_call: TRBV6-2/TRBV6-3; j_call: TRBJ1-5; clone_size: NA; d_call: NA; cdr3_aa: CASSYGGTQHF; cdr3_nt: TGTGCCAGCAGTTATGGGGGGACCCAGCATTTT
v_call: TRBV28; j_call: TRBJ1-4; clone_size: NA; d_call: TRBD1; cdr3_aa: CASSGTGGNEKLFF; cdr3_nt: TGTGCCAGCAGCGGGACAGGGGGTAATGAAAAACTGTTTTTT
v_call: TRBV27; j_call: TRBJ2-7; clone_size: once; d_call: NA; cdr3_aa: CASSNAGTYEQYF; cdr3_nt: TGTGCCAGCAGTAACGCGGGGACCTACGAGCAGTACTTC
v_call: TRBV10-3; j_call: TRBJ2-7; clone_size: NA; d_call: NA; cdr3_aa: CAISPGGQGLGEQYF; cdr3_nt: TGTGCCATCAGTCCCGGAGGGCAGGGATTGGGGGAGCAGTACTTC
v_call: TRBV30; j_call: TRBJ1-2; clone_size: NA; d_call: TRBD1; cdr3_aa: CAWSETGGYYGYTF; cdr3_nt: TGTGCCTGGAGTGAGACAGGGGGCTACTATGGCTACACCTTC
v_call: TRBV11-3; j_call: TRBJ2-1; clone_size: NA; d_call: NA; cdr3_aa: CASSLTYEDEQFF; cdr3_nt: TGTGCCAGCAGCTTAACTTACGAGGATGAGCAGTTCTTC
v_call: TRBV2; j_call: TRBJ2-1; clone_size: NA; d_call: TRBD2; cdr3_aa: CASSDRRTLAGGNEQFF; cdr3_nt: TGTGCCAGCAGTGATCGGCGCACACTAGCGGGAGGTAATGAGCAGTTCTTC
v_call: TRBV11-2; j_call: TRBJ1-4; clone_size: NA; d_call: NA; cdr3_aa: CASSLQGRKLFF; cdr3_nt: TGTGCCAGCAGCTTACAGGGCCGAAAACTGTTTTTT
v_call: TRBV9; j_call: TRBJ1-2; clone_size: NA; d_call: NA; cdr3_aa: CASSQATGVYGYTF; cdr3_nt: TGTGCCAGCAGCCAGGCGACGGGGGTCTATGGCTACACCTTC
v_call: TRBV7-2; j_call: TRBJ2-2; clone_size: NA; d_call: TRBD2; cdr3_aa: CASSLGAYSGTRGPGELFF; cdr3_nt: TGTGCCAGCAGCTTAGGTGCCTACTCCGGGACTAGGGGCCCCGGGGAGCTGTTTTTT
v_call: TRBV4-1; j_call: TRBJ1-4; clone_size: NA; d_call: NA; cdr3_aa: CASSQDGTLGGEKLFF; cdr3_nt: TGCGCCAGCAGCCAAGATGGTACTTTGGGAGGTGAAAAACTGTTTTTT
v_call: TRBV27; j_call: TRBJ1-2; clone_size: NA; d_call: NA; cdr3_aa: CASSSGPGWDYGYTF; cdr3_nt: TGTGCCAGCAGTTCGGGCCCAGGGTGGGACTATGGCTACACCTTC
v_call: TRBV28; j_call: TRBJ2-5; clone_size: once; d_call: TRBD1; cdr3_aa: CASSSRQGWNEETQYF; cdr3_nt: TGTGCCAGCAGTTCGCGACAGGGATGGAACGAAGAGACCCAGTACTTC
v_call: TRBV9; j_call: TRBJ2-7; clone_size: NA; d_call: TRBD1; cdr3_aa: CASSIGTGTYEQYF; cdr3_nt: TGTGCCAGCAGCATTGGGACAGGAACCTACGAGCAGTACTTC